A single sample is the source of the 13 T cell receptor beta chains below, sequenced in a study of blood T cell repertoires in COVID-19. TCRdb's copy holds only in-frame clones and misses some; the assay was immunoSEQ multiplex PCR. The data contain roughly 150,000 clones, around four fifths of them singletons. Sequences were obtained from peripheral blood. All receptors derive from a man aged 65 to 85 who had recovered from COVID-19.

The genes are TRBV5-1 and TRBJ1-1, with 9 bases aligning to TRBD1. This CDR3 contains 15 residues. V gave up 4 bases and J gave up 4 bases; unmatched junction bases: 8. CDR1 is SGHRS, CDR2 YFSETQ, per germline. CDR3 protein: CASSPRQGEVTEAFF. DNA of the CDR3: TGCGCCAGCAGCCCTCGACAGGGGGAGGTCACTGAAGCTTTCTTT.

The gene calls are TRBV4-1 and TRBJ1-3; D possibly corresponds to TRBD1 (6 bases). The V end was cut by 2 bases, the J end by 3 bases, with 8 bases between. The CDR3 covers 14 residues. Germline assignment: CDR1 MGHRA and CDR2 YSYEKL. DNA of the CDR3: TGCGCCAGCAGCCAAACAGGGTATGGAAACACCATATATTTT. Translating gives CASSQTGYGNTIYF.

The chain links TRBV10-3 to TRBJ2-1, with D perhaps matching TRBD2 (7 bases). V lost 3 bases and J 3 bases, leaving 15 bases between the germline ends. The CDR3 is 16 amino acids. Germline V gene sequence: CDR1 ENHRY, CDR2 SYGVKD. The CDR3 loop is CAISDTRGGYYNEQFF. CDR3 coding DNA: TGTGCCATCAGTGATACGAGGGGGGGGTACTACAATGAGCAGTTCTTC.

The chain couples TRBV27 to TRBJ2-1, with 14 bases that match TRBD2. Germline assignment: CDR1 MNHEY and CDR2 SMNVEV (reference sequence). Trimming cost V 7 bases and J 8 bases; bases outside gene matches: 13. CDR3 length: 17 residues. Here the CDR3 DNA reads TGTGCCAGCACCCCCCGGGTGGGGACTAGCGGGAGCTATGAGCAGTTCTTC. Translating it yields CASTPRVGTSGSYEQFF.

This chain uses TRBV2 with TRBJ2-3, with TRBD1 matching over 12 bases. The germline V gene has CDR1 SNHLY and CDR2 FYNNEI. J was trimmed by 1 base and V by 5 bases; bases with no gene match: 1. The CDR3 is 15 amino acids. The CDR3 reads CASSRDRGRTDTQYF. The CDR3 DNA sequence: TGTGCCAGCAGTCGGGACAGGGGGCGCACAGATACGCAGTATTTT.

This chain connects TRBV19 to TRBJ2-5; 14 nucleotides align to TRBD2. Germline trimming cut 6 bases from V and 2 bases from J; bases unmatched to any gene: 2. CDR3 length: 15 residues. Germline loops: CDR1 LNHDA, CDR2 SQIVND (reference sequence). In DNA, the CDR3 is TGTGCCAGTAGGACTAGCGGGAGGGTACAAGAGACCCAGTACTTC. It specifies CASRTSGRVQETQYF.

The V call is TRBV4-3, the J call TRBJ2-7; 9 bases are a match to TRBD1. The germline V gene encodes CDR1 LGHNA and CDR2 YSLEER. J gave up 2 bases and V 4 bases, and 12 bases lay outside the gene matches. The CDR3 runs to 17 residues. The DNA for the CDR3 is TGCGCCAGCAGCCGTTCCGCAGCCGGGACAGGGACCTACGAGCAGTACTTC. This gives the protein CASSRSAAGTGTYEQYF.

The chain carries TRBV11-2 and TRBJ1-2; TRBD1 might be the D (5 bases). Trimming removed 3 bases from V and 5 bases from J, with 16 bases in between. Looked up from germline, CDR1 is SGHAT and CDR2 is FQNNGV. The CDR3 is 15 amino acids. CDR3 DNA sequence: TGTGCCAGCAGCTTGGGGCCCGGGCCCAGTTATGGCTACACCTTC. This encodes CASSLGPGPSYGYTF.

V is TRBV7-2 and J is TRBJ2-3; D gene uncertain. With 1 base removed from V and 0 bases from J, the gap between germline ends came to 5 bases. The CDR3 has 14 residues. Germline V gene sequence: CDR1 SGHTA, CDR2 FQGNSA. CDR3: CASSLGASTDTQYF. The CDR3 coding sequence is TGTGCCAGCAGCTTAGGAGCTAGCACAGATACGCAGTATTTT.

This sequence joins TRBV19 and TRBJ2-1; the D gene is possibly TRBD1 (6 bases). Germline lookup yields CDR1 LNHDA and CDR2 SQIVND (reference sequence). There are 14 residues in the CDR3. Deletions cut 6 bases from V and 7 bases from J, with 16 bases between. The CDR3 DNA sequence: TGTGCCAGTAGCCGAACAGACAGGACGAATGAGCAGTTCTTC. Translated: CASSRTDRTNEQFF. The full variable domain, completed using reference TRBV19 and TRBJ2-1, is DGGITQSPKYLFRKEGQNVTLSCEQNLNHDAMYWYRQDPGQGLRLIYYSQIVNDFQKGDIAEGYSVSREKKESFPLTVTSAQKNPTAFYLCASSRTDRTNEQFFGPGTRLTVL.

The V call is TRBV5-1, the J call TRBJ1-4; weak D call: TRBD1 (6 bases). The ends were cut back, 7 bases at V and 3 bases at J, with 13 bases in the middle. The length of the CDR3 is 14 residues. CDR1 is SGHRS and CDR2 is YFSETQ in the germline V gene. CDR3 coding DNA: TGCGCCAGCGCTCCAGGGACATCTAATGAAAAACTGTTTTTT. Protein: CASAPGTSNEKLFF. Using reference TRBV5-1 and TRBJ1-4 for the parts outside the CDR3, the full variable domain is KAGVTQTPRYLIKTRGQQVTLSCSPISGHRSVSWYQQTPGQGLQFLFEYFSETQRNKGNFPGRFSGRQFSNSRSEMNVSTLELGDSALYLCASAPGTSNEKLFFGSGTQLSVL.

The chain couples TRBV5-4 to TRBJ2-3, with 8 bases identical to TRBD2. Germline V CDR1 and CDR2: SGHNT, YYREEE (reference sequence). The length of the CDR3 is 15 residues. Losses at the gene ends were 2 bases for V and 1 base for J; bases not matched to a gene: 3. As DNA, the CDR3 is TGTGCCAGCAGCTTCCAAGCGGGAGGCACAGATACGCAGTATTTT. Residues: CASSFQAGGTDTQYF.

The chain joins TRBV19 to TRBJ2-2; TRBD2 might be the D (6 bases). This CDR3 is 14 amino acids long. V was clipped by 6 bases and J by 1 base, with 9 bases between them. CDR1 LNHDA and CDR2 SQIVND come from the germline V gene (reference sequence). This CDR3 is CASSPTRNTGELFF. The CDR3 nucleotides are TGTGCCAGTAGCCCGACTAGGAACACCGGGGAGCTGTTTTTT.